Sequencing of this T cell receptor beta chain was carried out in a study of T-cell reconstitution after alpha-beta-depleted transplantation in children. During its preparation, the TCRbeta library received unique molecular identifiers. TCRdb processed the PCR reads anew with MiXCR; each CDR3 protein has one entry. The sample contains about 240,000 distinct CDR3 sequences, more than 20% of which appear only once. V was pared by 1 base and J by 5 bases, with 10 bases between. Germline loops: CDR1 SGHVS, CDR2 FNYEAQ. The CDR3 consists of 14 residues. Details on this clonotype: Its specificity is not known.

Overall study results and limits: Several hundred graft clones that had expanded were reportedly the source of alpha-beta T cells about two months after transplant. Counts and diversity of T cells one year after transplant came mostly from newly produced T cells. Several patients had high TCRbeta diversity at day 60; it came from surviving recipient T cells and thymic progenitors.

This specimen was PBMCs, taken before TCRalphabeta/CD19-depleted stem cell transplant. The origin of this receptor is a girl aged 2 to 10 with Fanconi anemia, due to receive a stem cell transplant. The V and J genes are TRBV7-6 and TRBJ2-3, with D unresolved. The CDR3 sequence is CASSLVAKGDTQYF. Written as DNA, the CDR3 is TGTGCCAGCAGCTTAGTTGCGAAAGGAGATACGCAGTATTTT. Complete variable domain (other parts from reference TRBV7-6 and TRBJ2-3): GAGVSQSPRYKVTKRGQDVALRCDPISGHVSLYWYRQALGQGPEFLTYFNYEAQQDKSGLPNDRFSAERPEGSISTLTIQRTEQRDSAMYRCASSLVAKGDTQYFGPGTRLTVL.